This is a list of T cell receptor beta chains from one sample in a study of regulatory T cells in long-lasting Graves disease. TCRdb re-analysed the multiplex PCR reads in MiXCR, keeping a single row per CDR3 protein. The data contain approximately 380,000 distinct CDR3 sequences, more than 20% of them singletons. Source: peripheral blood mononuclear cells (PBMCs), taken when the disease was refractory, from a patient treated with antithyroid drugs. Every receptor here comes from a female donor with Graves disease. CDR3s leave out the opening cysteine and the closing phenylalanine or tryptophan. Each record gives: D gene, V gene, CDR3 protein. D genes are given only for firm matches.

>TRBD2|TRBV11-2
ASSQVTGAGEQY
>TRBD1|TRBV7-9
ASRKGTGFHEQY
>TRBD1|TRBV6-1
ASSQGQGYPGANVLT
>.|TRBV29-1
SVEDRRTGSYT
>.|TRBV28
ASKMTSAFTDTQY
>.|TRBV28
ASKPPGNSYEQY
>.|TRBV4-3
ASSQDRASGGGEQY
>.|TRBV20-1
SAAAAGLYEQY
>.|TRBV7-2
ASSLESGMPQH
>.|TRBV5-1
ASNREAGYEQY
>.|TRBV29-1
SVVGLLGYGYT
>.|TRBV11-2
VSRPFRGPTEAF